This TCR beta chain stems from a study of T cells in tumors after PD-1 blockade. In the study overall: Either cemiplimab 350 mg every 2 weeks or pembrolizumab 200 mg every 3 weeks was given. Peripheral blood samples averaged 36,536 unique clonotypes and roughly 110,000 templates. Study-wide points: Blood contained about 40% of the tumor's TCR clonotypes.

The CDR3 sequence is 14 residues long. The germline CDR1 and CDR2 sequences are SGHRS and YFSETQ. The V gene end was trimmed by 4 bases and the J gene end by 5 bases; junction bases not matched to a gene: 5. The method was immunoSEQ multiplex PCR; TCRdb's version includes in-frame clones alone and lacks a portion of them. Of about 14,000 clones in the sample, roughly 80% were seen once. Genomic DNA template from tumor biopsies or peripheral blood, 616 ng to 6,004 ng input. Details on this clone: The antigen remains unidentified.

The sample was PBMCs, taken after anti-PD-1 treatment. This clonotype was obtained from a human donor with basal cell carcinoma. The chain uses TRBV5-1 and TRBJ2-5; 10 bases fit TRBD1. In DNA, the CDR3 is TGCGCCAGCAGCATGGGACAGGGGCGGGAGACCCAGTACTTC. It codes for CASSMGQGRETQYF.